This TCR beta chain was sequenced during a study of blood T cell dynamics during melanoma immunotherapy. Study background: First-line therapy was either pembrolizumab or nivolumab with ipilimumab for metastatic melanoma. Regarding the study as a whole: Immune-effector CD8+ cells best matched cell-free DNA CDR3 sequences and were most clonal. Whether repertoire-driving clones were melanoma-specific could not be determined.

Time point denoted: pre-treatment baseline. The CD3+ CD4- CD8+ CD45RA- CD45RO-high CD27- CCR7- memory phenotype defined TIE cells. Apart from two fast progressors, RECIST 1.1 response was judged 12 weeks post-infusion. CDR1 SGHRS and CDR2 YFSETQ come from the germline V gene. Trimming shortened V by 0 bases and J by 4 bases, and 7 bases separated the two germline ends. The CDR3 has 13 amino acids. For sorted CD8+ subsets, all extracted DNA was loaded. Produced via immunoSEQ multiplex PCR; TCRdb's table is partial and in-frame only. The sample records fewer than 2,000 clones, approximately 76% being singletons. In its sample, this clone was seen once. Its antigen remains unknown.

The TCR comes from a human donor with melanoma. The genes are TRBV5-1 and TRBJ1-1; no firm D call. The sample here was CD8+ T cells from blood, taken from a patient treated with checkpoint blockade. The CDR3 coding sequence is TGCGCCAGCAGCTTGGGGGGAGGCACTGAAGCTTTCTTT. It encodes CASSLGGGTEAFF.